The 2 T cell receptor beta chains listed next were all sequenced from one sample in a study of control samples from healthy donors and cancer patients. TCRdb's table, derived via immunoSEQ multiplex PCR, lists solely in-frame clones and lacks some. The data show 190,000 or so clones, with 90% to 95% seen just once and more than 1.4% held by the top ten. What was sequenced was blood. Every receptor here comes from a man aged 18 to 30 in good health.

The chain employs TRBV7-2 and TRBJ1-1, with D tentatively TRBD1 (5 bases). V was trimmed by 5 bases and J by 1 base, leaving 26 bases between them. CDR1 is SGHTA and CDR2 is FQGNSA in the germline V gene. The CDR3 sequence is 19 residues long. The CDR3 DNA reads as TGTGCCAGCAGCCCCCAGGGAGGTCAGGGTGACTCTCGGAACACTGAAGCTTTCTTT. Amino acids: CASSPQGGQGDSRNTEAFF.

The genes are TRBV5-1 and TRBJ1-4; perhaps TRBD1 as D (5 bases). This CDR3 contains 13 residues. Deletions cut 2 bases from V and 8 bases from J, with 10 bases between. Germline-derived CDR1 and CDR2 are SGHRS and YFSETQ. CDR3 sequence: CASSLTGPEKLFF. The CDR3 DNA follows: TGCGCCAGCAGCTTAACAGGACCAGAAAAACTGTTTTTT.